This T cell receptor (beta chain) was captured in a study of CD8+CD57+ T cells in acquired aplastic anemia (dated by TCRdb to the late 2010s). About the full investigation: Extracted DNA from sorted CD4+ and CD8+ cells averaged approximately 3.4 ug, ranging from roughly 0.17 to 27.4 ug. Healthy donor samples averaged about 10 million reads for CD4+ and roughly 11 million for CD8+ cells. Study-wide conclusions, independent of this receptor: Although 25 to 30 CD8+ CDR3 sequences were shared by patients and controls, these sequences appeared highly expressed in patients and within the immunodominant clones of patients. Patients and healthy controls showed no significant difference in CD8+ Simpson's diversity (P=0.060).

This clonotype has just a few counts. Its specific antigen is unknown. Being one base from a much bigger clone, this may be a read error. In the study, sorted CD4+ and CD8+ blood T cells from patients with severe aplastic anemia and from healthy subjects underwent deep sequencing of TCR repertoires. Ficoll-Paque density gradient centrifugation was used to isolate peripheral blood mononuclear cells. CD4+ and CD8+ T cells were sorted by FACS or magnetic beads before DNA extraction. Based on the germline V gene (reference sequence), the CDR1 and CDR2 sequences are LNHDA and SQIVND. V was cut back by 8 bases and J by 8 bases, leaving a gap of 15 bases between them. Taken from cysteine to phenylalanine, the CDR3 has 13 residues. The DNA shown is the 39-base CDR3, in frame from base 1. TCR beta VDJ combination and CDR3 sequence profiling used genomic DNA as the template. An Illumina HiSeq 2000 was used for TCR repertoire sequencing. The authors processed their data as follows. TRBV/TRBJ rearrangement plots, CDR3 size and DJ length profiles, and Simpson's diversity index were used to evaluate the repertoires. The immunodominant clone was defined as the most abundant DNA sequence in deep sequencing data. CDR3 amino acid sequences were checked for sharing across subjects and were also compared against the VDJdb database and published repertoires. The public reads were quality trimmed at Q25 with fastp and then assembled into clones with MiXCR by TCRdb, keeping productive beta chains. Rows are unified per CDR3 protein, each entry keeping the most common DNA and genes. The V and J calls, along with clone size, are taken from TCRdb and not from the paper's own processing. Recorded for this sample are some 140,000 distinct CDR3 sequences; around two fifths of them occurred a single time. The top ten constitute 8.4% of the sample.

The clonotype was recovered from a human donor in good health, serving as a control. The sample consisted of sorted CD4+, CD8+, or CD8+CD57+ T cells (not recorded which) from PBMCs. The chain uses TRBV19 and TRBJ1-4, with the D gene not clear enough to name. The CDR3 corresponds to CASSRALEEKLFF. DNA sequence: TGTGCCAGTTCGCGGGCCCTGGAGGAAAAACTGTTTTTT.